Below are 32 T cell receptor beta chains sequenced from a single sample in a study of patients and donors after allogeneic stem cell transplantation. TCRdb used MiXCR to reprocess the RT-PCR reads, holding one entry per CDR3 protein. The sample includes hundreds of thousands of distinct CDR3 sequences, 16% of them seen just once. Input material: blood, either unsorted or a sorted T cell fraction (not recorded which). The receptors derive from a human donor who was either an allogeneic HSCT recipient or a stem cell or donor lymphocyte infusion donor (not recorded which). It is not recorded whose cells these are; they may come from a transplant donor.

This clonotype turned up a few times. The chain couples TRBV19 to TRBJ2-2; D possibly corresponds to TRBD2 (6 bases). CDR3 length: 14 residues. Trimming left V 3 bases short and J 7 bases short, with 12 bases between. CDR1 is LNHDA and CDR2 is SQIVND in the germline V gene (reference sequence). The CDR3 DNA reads TGTGCCAGTAGTATTACAGGAGGGTTCGGGGAGCTGTTTTTT. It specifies CASSITGGFGELFF.

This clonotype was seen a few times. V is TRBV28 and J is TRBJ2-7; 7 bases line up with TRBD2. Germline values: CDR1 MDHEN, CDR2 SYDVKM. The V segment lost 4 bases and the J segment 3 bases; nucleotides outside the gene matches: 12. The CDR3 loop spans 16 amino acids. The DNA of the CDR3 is TGTGCCAGCAGTTCGCGGGAGCGGCCTATCTTCTACGAGCAGTACTTC. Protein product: CASSSRERPIFYEQYF.

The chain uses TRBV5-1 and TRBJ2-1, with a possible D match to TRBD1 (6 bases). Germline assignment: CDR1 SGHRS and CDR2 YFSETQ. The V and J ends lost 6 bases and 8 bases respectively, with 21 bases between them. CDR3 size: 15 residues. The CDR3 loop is CASTLGGTSSDEQFF. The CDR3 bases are TGCGCCAGCACCCTAGGTGGGACAAGTAGCGATGAGCAGTTCTTC.

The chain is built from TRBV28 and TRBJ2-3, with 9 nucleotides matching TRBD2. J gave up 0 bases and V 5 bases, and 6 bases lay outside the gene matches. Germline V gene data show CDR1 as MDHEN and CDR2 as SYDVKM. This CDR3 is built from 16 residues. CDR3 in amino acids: CASSTPSGRSTDTQYF. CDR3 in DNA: TGTGCCAGCAGTACCCCCAGCGGGAGGAGCACAGATACGCAGTATTTT.

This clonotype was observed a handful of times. The CDR3 DNA reads as TGTGCCAGCAGCATTCGGACAGGGGCTCTGAACACTGAAGCTTTCTTT. Translated: CASSIRTGALNTEAFF. This chain uses TRBV7-2 with TRBJ1-1; the match to TRBD1 covers 9 bases. This CDR3 has 16 residues. J was trimmed by 0 bases and V by 5 bases; bases with no gene match: 7. Per the germline V gene, CDR1 is SGHTA and CDR2 is FQGNSA.

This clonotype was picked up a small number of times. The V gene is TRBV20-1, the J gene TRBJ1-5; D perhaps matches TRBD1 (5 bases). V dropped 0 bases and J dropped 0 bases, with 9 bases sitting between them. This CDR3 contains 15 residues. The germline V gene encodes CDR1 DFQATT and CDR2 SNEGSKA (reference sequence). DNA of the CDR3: TGCAGTGCTAGAGATCCGGGGGGTAGCAATCAGCCCCAGCATTTT. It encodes CSARDPGGSNQPQHF.

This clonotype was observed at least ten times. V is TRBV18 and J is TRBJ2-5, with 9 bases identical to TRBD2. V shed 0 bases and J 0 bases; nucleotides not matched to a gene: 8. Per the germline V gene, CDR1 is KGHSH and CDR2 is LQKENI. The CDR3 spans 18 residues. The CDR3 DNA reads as TGTGCCAGCTCACCACCCGGCGGACTAGCGCAGTACCAAGAGACCCAGTACTTC. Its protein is CASSPPGGLAQYQETQYF.

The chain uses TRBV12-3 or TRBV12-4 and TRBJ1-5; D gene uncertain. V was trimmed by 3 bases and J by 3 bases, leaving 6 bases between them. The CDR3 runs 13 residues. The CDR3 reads CASSFEFNQPQHF. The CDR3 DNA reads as TGTGCCAGCAGTTTTGAATTCAATCAGCCCCAGCATTTT.

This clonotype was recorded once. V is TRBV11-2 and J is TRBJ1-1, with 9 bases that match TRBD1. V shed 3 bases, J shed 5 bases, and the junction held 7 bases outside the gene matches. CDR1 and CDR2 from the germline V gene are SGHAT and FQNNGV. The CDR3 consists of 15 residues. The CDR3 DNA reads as TGTGCCAGCAGCTTCCTTGGACAGGGGAGGACTGAAGCTTTCTTT. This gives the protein CASSFLGQGRTEAFF.

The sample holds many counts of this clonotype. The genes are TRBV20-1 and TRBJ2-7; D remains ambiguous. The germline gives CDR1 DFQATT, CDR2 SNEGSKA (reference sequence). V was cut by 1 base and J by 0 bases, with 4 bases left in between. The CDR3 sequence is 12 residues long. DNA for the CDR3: TGCAGTGCTAGAGGGGTCTCCTACGAGCAGTACTTC. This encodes CSARGVSYEQYF.

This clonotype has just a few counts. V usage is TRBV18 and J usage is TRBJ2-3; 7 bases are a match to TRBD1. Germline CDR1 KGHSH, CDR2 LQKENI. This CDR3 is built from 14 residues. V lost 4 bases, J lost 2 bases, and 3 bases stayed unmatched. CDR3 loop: CASSRGGNTDTQYF. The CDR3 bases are TGTGCCAGCTCACGAGGGGGCAACACAGATACGCAGTATTTT.

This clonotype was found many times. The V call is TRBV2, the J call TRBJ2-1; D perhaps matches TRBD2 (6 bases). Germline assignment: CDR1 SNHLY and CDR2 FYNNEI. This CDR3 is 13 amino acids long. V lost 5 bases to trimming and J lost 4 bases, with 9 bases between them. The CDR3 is CASSSGLYNEQFF. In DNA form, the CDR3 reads TGTGCCAGCAGTAGCGGGCTATACAATGAGCAGTTCTTC.

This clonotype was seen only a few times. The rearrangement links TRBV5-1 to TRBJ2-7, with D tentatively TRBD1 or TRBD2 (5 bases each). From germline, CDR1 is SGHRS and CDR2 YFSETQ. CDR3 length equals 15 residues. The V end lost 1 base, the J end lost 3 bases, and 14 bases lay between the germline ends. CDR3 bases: TGCGCCAGCAGCTTGTCAGGGCGAGGGAGCTACGAGCAGTACTTC. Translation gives CASSLSGRGSYEQYF.

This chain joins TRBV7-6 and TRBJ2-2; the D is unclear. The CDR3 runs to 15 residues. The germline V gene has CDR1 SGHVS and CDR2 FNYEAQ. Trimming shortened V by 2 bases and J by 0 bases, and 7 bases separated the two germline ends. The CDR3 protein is CASSLIASNTGELFF. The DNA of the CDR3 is TGTGCCAGCAGCTTAATAGCCTCGAACACCGGGGAGCTGTTTTTT.

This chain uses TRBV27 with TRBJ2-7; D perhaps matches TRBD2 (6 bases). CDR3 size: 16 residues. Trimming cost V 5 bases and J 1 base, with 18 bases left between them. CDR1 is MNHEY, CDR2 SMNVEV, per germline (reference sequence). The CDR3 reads CASSPLRSGSSYEQYF. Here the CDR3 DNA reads TGTGCCAGCAGTCCCTTGCGAAGCGGGTCGTCCTACGAGCAGTACTTC.

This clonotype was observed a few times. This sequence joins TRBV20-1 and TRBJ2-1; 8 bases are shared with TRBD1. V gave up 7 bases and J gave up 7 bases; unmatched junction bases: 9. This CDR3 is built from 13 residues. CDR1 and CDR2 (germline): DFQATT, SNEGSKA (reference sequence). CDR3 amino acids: CSGGAGGWNEQFF. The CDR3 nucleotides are TGCAGTGGCGGGGCAGGGGGCTGGAATGAGCAGTTCTTC.

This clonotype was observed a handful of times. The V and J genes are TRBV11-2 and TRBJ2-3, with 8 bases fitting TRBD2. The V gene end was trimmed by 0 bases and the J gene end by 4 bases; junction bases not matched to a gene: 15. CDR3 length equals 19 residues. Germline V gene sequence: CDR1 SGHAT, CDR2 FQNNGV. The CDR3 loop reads CASSLDPLSLSAGADTQYF. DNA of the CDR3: TGTGCCAGCAGCTTAGATCCCCTGAGTCTATCAGCGGGGGCAGATACGCAGTATTTT.

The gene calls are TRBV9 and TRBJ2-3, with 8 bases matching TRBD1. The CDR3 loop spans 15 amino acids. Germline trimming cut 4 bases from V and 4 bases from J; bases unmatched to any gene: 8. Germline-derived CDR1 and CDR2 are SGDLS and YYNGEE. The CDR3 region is CASSFRQGKADTQYF. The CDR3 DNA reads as TGTGCCAGCAGCTTCCGACAGGGGAAGGCAGATACGCAGTATTTT.

The CDR3 DNA reads as TGTGCCACCAGTGATACACCGGGACAGGGGTTCAATGAGCAGTTCTTC. It yields the protein CATSDTPGQGFNEQFF. The V and J genes are TRBV24-1 and TRBJ2-1; 10 bases are shared with TRBD1. CDR3 length: 16 residues. V shed 3 bases, J shed 6 bases, and the junction held 7 bases outside the gene matches. Germline V gives CDR1 KGHDR, CDR2 SFDVKD.

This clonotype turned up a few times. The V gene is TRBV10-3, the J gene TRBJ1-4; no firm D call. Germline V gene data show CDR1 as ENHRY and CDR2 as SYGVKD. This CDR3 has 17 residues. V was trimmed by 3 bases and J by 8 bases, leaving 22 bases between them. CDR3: CAISDPLGGMPGEKLFF. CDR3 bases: TGTGCCATCAGTGACCCTCTCGGTGGGATGCCTGGAGAAAAACTGTTTTTT.

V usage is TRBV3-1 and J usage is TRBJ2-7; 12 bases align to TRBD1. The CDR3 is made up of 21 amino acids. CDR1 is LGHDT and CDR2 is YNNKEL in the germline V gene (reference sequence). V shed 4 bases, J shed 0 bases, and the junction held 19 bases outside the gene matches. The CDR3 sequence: CASSLLLRTRDRGRSSYEQYF. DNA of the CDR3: TGTGCCAGCAGCCTATTACTGAGAACCCGGGACAGGGGGCGAAGCTCCTACGAGCAGTACTTC.

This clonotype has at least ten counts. The CDR3: CSAIEQTGELFF. The CDR3 coding sequence is TGCAGTGCTATAGAGCAGACCGGGGAGCTGTTTTTT. V and J are TRBV20-1 and TRBJ2-2, with D hard to call. The CDR3 totals 12 residues. V lost 4 bases and J 5 bases, leaving 8 bases between the germline ends. CDR1 and CDR2 (germline): DFQATT, SNEGSKA (reference sequence).

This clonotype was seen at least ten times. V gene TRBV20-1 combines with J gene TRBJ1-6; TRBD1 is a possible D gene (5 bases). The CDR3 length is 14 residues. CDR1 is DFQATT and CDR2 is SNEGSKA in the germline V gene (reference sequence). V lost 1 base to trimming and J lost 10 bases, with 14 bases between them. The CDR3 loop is CSARAGGVYSPLHF. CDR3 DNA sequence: TGCAGTGCTAGAGCCGGGGGGGTGTACTCACCCCTCCACTTT.

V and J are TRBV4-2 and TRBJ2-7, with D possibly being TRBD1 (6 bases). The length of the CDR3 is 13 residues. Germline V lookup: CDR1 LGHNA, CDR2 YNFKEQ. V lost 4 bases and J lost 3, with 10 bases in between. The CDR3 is CASSPGEIYEQYF. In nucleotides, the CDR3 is TGTGCCAGCAGCCCAGGGGAAATCTACGAGCAGTACTTC.

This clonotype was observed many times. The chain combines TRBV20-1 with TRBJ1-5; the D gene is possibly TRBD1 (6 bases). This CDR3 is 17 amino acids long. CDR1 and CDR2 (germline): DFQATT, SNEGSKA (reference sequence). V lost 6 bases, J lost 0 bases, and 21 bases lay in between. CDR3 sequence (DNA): TGCAGTGCGCGAGAGCCAGGCAGGGGCCATAGCAATCAGCCCCAGCATTTT. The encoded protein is CSAREPGRGHSNQPQHF.

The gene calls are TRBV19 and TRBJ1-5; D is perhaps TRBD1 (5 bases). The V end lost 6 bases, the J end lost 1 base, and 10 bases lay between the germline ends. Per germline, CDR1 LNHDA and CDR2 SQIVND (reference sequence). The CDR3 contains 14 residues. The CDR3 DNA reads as TGTGCCAGTAGAAAAGGGGTCAGCAATCAGCCCCAGCATTTT. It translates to CASRKGVSNQPQHF.

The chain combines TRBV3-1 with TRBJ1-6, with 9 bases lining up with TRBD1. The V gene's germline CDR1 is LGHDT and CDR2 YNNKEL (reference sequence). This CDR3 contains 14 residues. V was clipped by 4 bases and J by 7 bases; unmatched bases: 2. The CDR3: CASSRTGANSPLHF. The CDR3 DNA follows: TGTGCCAGCAGCCGGACAGGGGCAAATTCACCCCTCCACTTT.

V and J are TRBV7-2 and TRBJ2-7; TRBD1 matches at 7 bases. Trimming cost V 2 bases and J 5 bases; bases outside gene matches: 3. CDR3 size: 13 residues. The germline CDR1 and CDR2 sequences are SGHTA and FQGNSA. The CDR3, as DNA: TGTGCCAGCAGCTTACAGGGGGTCCACGAGCAGTACTTC. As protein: CASSLQGVHEQYF.

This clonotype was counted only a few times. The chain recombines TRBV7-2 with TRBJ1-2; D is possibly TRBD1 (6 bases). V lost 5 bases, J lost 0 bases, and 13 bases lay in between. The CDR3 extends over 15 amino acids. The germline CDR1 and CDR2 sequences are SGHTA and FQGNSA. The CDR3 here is CASSPWTAPNYGYTF. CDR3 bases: TGTGCCAGCAGCCCCTGGACAGCACCTAACTATGGCTACACCTTC. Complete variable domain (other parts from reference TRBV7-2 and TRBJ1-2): GAGVSQSPSNKVTEKGKDVELRCDPISGHTALYWYRQSLGQGLEFLIYFQGNSAPDKSGLPSDRFSAERTGGSVSTLTIQRTQQEDSAVYLCASSPWTAPNYGYTFGSGTRLTVV.

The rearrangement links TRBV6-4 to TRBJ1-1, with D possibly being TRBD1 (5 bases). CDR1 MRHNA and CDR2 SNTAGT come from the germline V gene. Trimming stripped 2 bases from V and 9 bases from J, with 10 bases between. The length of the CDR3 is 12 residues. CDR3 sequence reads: CASSDRQGQAFF. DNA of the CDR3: TGTGCCAGCAGTGACAGGCAGGGACAAGCTTTCTTT.

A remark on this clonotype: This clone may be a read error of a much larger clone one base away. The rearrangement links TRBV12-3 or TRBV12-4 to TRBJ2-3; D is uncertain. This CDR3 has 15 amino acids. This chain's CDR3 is CAGSPRRRSTDTQYF. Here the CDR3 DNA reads TGTGCCGGCAGTCCCCGGCGGCGGAGCACAGATACGCAGTATTTT.

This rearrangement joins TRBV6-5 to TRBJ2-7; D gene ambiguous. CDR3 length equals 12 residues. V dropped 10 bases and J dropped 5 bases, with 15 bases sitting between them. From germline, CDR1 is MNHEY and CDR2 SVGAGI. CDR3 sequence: CATRSESHEQYF. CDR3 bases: TGTGCCACCAGATCAGAGTCCCACGAGCAGTACTTC.